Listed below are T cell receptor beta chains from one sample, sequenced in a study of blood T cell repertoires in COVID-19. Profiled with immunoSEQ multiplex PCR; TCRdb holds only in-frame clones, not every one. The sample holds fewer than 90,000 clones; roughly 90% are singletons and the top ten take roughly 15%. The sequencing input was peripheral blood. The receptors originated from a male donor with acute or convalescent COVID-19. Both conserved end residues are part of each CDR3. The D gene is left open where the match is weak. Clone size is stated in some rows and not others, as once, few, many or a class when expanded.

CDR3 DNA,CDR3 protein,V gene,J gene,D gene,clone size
TGCGCCAGCAGTGAGGACAGTGCCTATAATTCACCCCTCCACTTT,CASSEDSAYNSPLHF,TRBV10-2,TRBJ1-6,-,-
TGTGCCAGCAGCCAAGATGGCAGGGCTAATCAGCCCCAGCATTTT,CASSQDGRANQPQHF,TRBV3-1/TRBV3-2,TRBJ1-5,-,-
TGTGCCAGCAGTGGGTGGACAGGCGGCTCCTACGAGCAGTACTTC,CASSGWTGGSYEQYF,TRBV28,TRBJ2-7,TRBD1,-
TGTGCCAGTAGTTTACAGGGTGGATCACCCCTCCACTTT,CASSLQGGSPLHF,TRBV19,TRBJ1-6,-,-
TGTGCCAGCAGCCAAGGACAGAGCCCCTATGGCTACACCTTC,CASSQGQSPYGYTF,TRBV3-1/TRBV3-2,TRBJ1-2,-,-
TGTGCCAGCTCACCCCCGACAGGGGGCGGGATTCAGCCCCAGCATTTT,CASSPPTGGGIQPQHF,TRBV18,TRBJ1-5,TRBD1,-
TGTGCCAGCAGCTTAAACCTAGCCCCATATGGCTACACCTTC,CASSLNLAPYGYTF,TRBV7-2,TRBJ1-2,-,-
TGTGCCACCCACAGGGTTGGCACAGATACGCAGTATTTT,CATHRVGTDTQYF,TRBV10-3,TRBJ2-3,-,-
TGTGCCAGCAGCTTCGAGTCTGGACTAGCGGGGGTAGCCTACGAGCAGTACTTC,CASSFESGLAGVAYEQYF,TRBV7-3,TRBJ2-7,TRBD2,-
TGTGCCAGCAGTCAAAGTAGGGGGACGTACGAGCAGTACTTC,CASSQSRGTYEQYF,TRBV6-5,TRBJ2-7,-,-
TGCGCCAGCAGCCATATGGACAGGGGGCGAAACGGGGAGCTGTTTTTT,CASSHMDRGRNGELFF,TRBV4-1,TRBJ2-2,TRBD1,-
TGTGCCAGCAGTCCCCGGACAGTCAACACTGAAGCTTTCTTT,CASSPRTVNTEAFF,TRBV6-5,TRBJ1-1,-,-
TGTGCCAGCAGTGAAGGTAGTAGCAATCAGCCCCAGCATTTT,CASSEGSSNQPQHF,TRBV6-1,TRBJ1-5,-,-
TGTGCCAGTAGTGAGGGGACAAATTCACCCCTCCACTTT,CASSEGTNSPLHF,TRBV19,TRBJ1-6,-,-
TGTGCCAGTCCCGGGACAGTGCTAGCCTACGAGCAGTACTTC,CASPGTVLAYEQYF,TRBV25-1,TRBJ2-7,TRBD1,-
TGTGCCAGTAGTATAGGGGGACAGCGCACAGATACGCAGTATTTT,CASSIGGQRTDTQYF,TRBV19,TRBJ2-3,TRBD1,-
TGTGCCAGCAGTCAAGGGGGCTTGGGAGAGTACTCTGGGGCCAACGTCCTGACTTTC,CASSQGGLGEYSGANVLTF,TRBV7-2,TRBJ2-6,TRBD1,-
TGTGCCAGCGGCCAGGGACAGAATGAAAAACTGTTTTTT,CASGQGQNEKLFF,TRBV5-4,TRBJ1-4,TRBD1,-
TGTGCCAGCAGCTTCTCCCAGGGCTCCTACGAGCAGTACTTC,CASSFSQGSYEQYF,TRBV7-9,TRBJ2-7,-,-
TGCGCCAGCAGCCTTCCAGGGGAGGGAAACACCATATATTTT,CASSLPGEGNTIYF,TRBV5-1,TRBJ1-3,-,-
TGTGCCAGCAGCTTCCAGGGCTCCACCGGGGAGCTGTTTTTT,CASSFQGSTGELFF,TRBV7-8,TRBJ2-2,-,few
TGTGCCAGCAGTCCCCAAGGGCCGGGAGAAGCTTTCTTT,CASSPQGPGEAFF,TRBV12-3/TRBV12-4,TRBJ1-1,-,-
TGTGCCAGTAGGCGCACGGGGGTAAGCACAGATACGCAGTATTTT,CASRRTGVSTDTQYF,TRBV19,TRBJ2-3,-,-
TGTGCCAGCAGCTCCGCTTCCGGGACAGACCAAGAGACCCAGTACTTC,CASSSASGTDQETQYF,TRBV7-9,TRBJ2-5,TRBD1,-
TGCGCCAGCAGCTTGGATAGGGGCACGGCCAACGTCCTGACTTTC,CASSLDRGTANVLTF,TRBV5-1,TRBJ2-6,-,-
TGTGCCAGCAGATGGCAGGGGGGCCCCCTATACTATGGCTACACCTTC,CASRWQGGPLYYGYTF,TRBV5-6,TRBJ1-2,TRBD1,few
TGTGCCAGTAGTATTGTATCGGGGGTGAGTACTGAAGCTTTCTTT,CASSIVSGVSTEAFF,TRBV19,TRBJ1-1,-,few
TGCGCCAGCAGCTTGGGTCAGGGGGCCGAAAAACTGTTTTTT,CASSLGQGAEKLFF,TRBV5-1,TRBJ1-4,TRBD1,once
TGTGCCAGCACCCGGGACAGGGACTTTGGTGAGCAGTTCTTC,CASTRDRDFGEQFF,TRBV13,TRBJ2-1,TRBD1,-
TGTGCCAGTACTTCGACAGGGGACCTTAATCAGCCCCAGCATTTT,CASTSTGDLNQPQHF,TRBV19,TRBJ1-5,TRBD1,-
TGTGCCAGTAGTATAGGGGACAGTCCTAACTATGGCTACACCTTC,CASSIGDSPNYGYTF,TRBV19,TRBJ1-2,TRBD1,-
TGTGCCAGCAGCCGTGGACAGGTCCCGAACACTGAAGCTTTCTTT,CASSRGQVPNTEAFF,TRBV3-1/TRBV3-2,TRBJ1-1,TRBD1,few
TGTGCCAGCAGTGACTCCCCGCGGGGTACTGAAGCTTTCTTT,CASSDSPRGTEAFF,TRBV6-4,TRBJ1-1,-,-
TGTGCCAGCTCTATTGCGACTAATGAAAAACTGTTTTTT,CASSIATNEKLFF,TRBV19,TRBJ1-4,-,-
TGTGCCAGCAGCAACCCCCCACTAGCGGGGGGGCTTAGAACAGATACGCAGTATTTT,CASSNPPLAGGLRTDTQYF,TRBV14,TRBJ2-3,TRBD2,-
TGTGCCAGTAGCCAGGACAACCGGAACACTGAAGCTTTCTTT,CASSQDNRNTEAFF,TRBV19,TRBJ1-1,-,-
TGTGCCAGCAGCCAGGGACAGGCCCCCTGGGAGCAGTACTTC,CASSQGQAPWEQYF,TRBV5-6,TRBJ2-7,TRBD1,-
TGTGCCAGCAGCGCCCGTCCCGGGACAGGGGGCGTAGGCTATGGCTACACCTTC,CASSARPGTGGVGYGYTF,TRBV9,TRBJ1-2,TRBD1,-
TGTGCCAGTAGTGCCGGACAGGGGCGCTGGGAGACCCAGTACTTC,CASSAGQGRWETQYF,TRBV19,TRBJ2-5,TRBD1,-
TGTGCCACCAGCAGAGATGTTGGGAGCTCTGGAAACACCATATATTTT,CATSRDVGSSGNTIYF,TRBV15,TRBJ1-3,-,-
TGTGCCAGCTCACCAAATGCGGAAGACTATGGCTACACCTTC,CASSPNAEDYGYTF,TRBV18,TRBJ1-2,-,-
TGTGCCAGCAGCCCGGGACAGGGGGCGGAGAGCACTGAAGCTTTCTTT,CASSPGQGAESTEAFF,TRBV5-5,TRBJ1-1,TRBD1,-
TGTGCCAGCAGTGAAAGGCCAGGGGGCGATGAAAAACTGTTTTTT,CASSERPGGDEKLFF,TRBV2,TRBJ1-4,TRBD1,-
TGTGCCAGCAGAGCCAATATAAGGGACAGCGGCGCCTACGAGCAGTACTTC,CASRANIRDSGAYEQYF,TRBV2,TRBJ2-7,TRBD1,few
TGTGCCAGCAGCCGCGTTCTAGTGGGGCACTACAATGAGCAGTTCTTC,CASSRVLVGHYNEQFF,TRBV2,TRBJ2-1,-,-
TGCGCCAGCACCCAAAACCAACGGGGTGAGCAGTTCTTC,CASTQNQRGEQFF,TRBV5-1,TRBJ2-1,-,-
TGTGCCAGCAGCCAAGGGACTACCTCCAACCAAGAGACCCAGTACTTC,CASSQGTTSNQETQYF,TRBV7-9,TRBJ2-5,TRBD2,-
TGTGCGACAAAGAAGGCTAGCCGTTGGGCAGATACGCAGTATTTT,CATKKASRWADTQYF,TRBV19,TRBJ2-3,-,-
TGTGCCAGCTCACCAACAGGCTCTGGAAACACCATATATTTT,CASSPTGSGNTIYF,TRBV18,TRBJ1-3,-,-
TGTGCCAGCAGCCTCCCTCGGGGGGGGCGAGAGACCCAGTACTTC,CASSLPRGGRETQYF,TRBV3-1/TRBV3-2,TRBJ2-5,TRBD2,-
TGCGCCAGCAGCTCACATTTCGGGACTAGCGAGGGTGAGCAGTTCTTC,CASSSHFGTSEGEQFF,TRBV5-1,TRBJ2-1,TRBD2,-
TGTGCCAGCAGCCGACTCGGGGTTGAGCCCCAGCATTTT,CASSRLGVEPQHF,TRBV7-2,TRBJ1-5,-,few
TGTGCCTCATTTACAGGGGTAGCGGCCCTCCAGGGCACCGGGGAGCTGTTTTTT,CASFTGVAALQGTGELFF,TRBV30,TRBJ2-2,-,-
TGTGCCAGCAGTTACTCGGCAGGGGGCGGCGGTTCACCCCTCCACTTT,CASSYSAGGGGSPLHF,TRBV6-2/TRBV6-3,TRBJ1-6,TRBD1,-
TGTGCCATCAGTGATGGGGGGATGAACACTGAAGCTTTCTTT,CAISDGGMNTEAFF,TRBV10-3,TRBJ1-1,-,-
TGTGCCAGCAGCACCAGTCTGGCCACTGAAGCTTTCTTT,CASSTSLATEAFF,TRBV9,TRBJ1-1,-,-
TGTGCCAGCAGGGTAGGTGCGGGGGGACTAGGTGAGCAGTTCTTC,CASRVGAGGLGEQFF,TRBV13,TRBJ2-1,TRBD2,-
TGTGCCAGCAGCCAAGATCTGGGGACAGGGAGTTCACCCCTCCACTTT,CASSQDLGTGSSPLHF,TRBV3-1/TRBV3-2,TRBJ1-6,TRBD1,-
TGTGCCAGCAGTTACTCGAGAACCGACACTGAAGCTTTCTTT,CASSYSRTDTEAFF,TRBV6-5,TRBJ1-1,-,once
TGCAGTCCAGAGGGGAACACTGAAGCTTTCTTT,CSPEGNTEAFF,TRBV20-1,TRBJ1-1,-,-